This T cell receptor (beta chain) appears in the sequencing data of a study of CXCR3-negative and CXCR3-positive naive CD8 T cells. General study points: With respect to TRBV-TRBJ usage, naive CXCR3-negative and CXCR3-positive cells were similar; memory differed. Higher TRB CDR3 hydrophobicity marked CXCR3-positive naive cells relative to CXCR3-negative naive cells.

The CD45RO-CCR7+CD27+CD95- phenotype denoted naive CD8+ T cells. The CDR3 has 11 residues. CDR1 and CDR2 (germline): SGHDT, YYEEEE. A remark on this clonotype: What it binds is unknown.

The TRB libraries of cDNA were built by UMI-labeled 5' RACE. Reprocessing the 5' RACE reads, TCRdb reports a single entry for every CDR3 protein and omits DNA. Its clone listing holds about 120,000 distinct CDR3 sequences. Specimen: naive CXCR3+ CD8+ T cells from blood. Noted subset: CD45RO-CCR7+CD27+CD95- naive CD8+ T cells expressing CXCR3 (TNR3+). This sequence was found in a human donor in good health. Some clones in this sample may be carry-over from other donors' samples. The chain joins TRBV5-6 to TRBJ2-2. The chain's CDR3 is CATESAGELFF.